This T cell receptor beta chain was obtained from a study of early T cells in non-severe SARS-CoV-2 infection. Study overall: Chains were not paired, and sequencing was done on bulk RNA from unsorted whole blood. Findings of the study overall: VDJdb-based annotation leaned toward anti-spike CD8 responses and missed private and CD4 specificities.

Only one count was recorded for this clonotype. The antigen is undetermined. The library protocol tagged individual cDNA molecules with unique molecular identifiers. TCRdb re-derived calls from the 5' RACE reads in MiXCR, one entry per CDR3 protein. This sample has fewer than 55,000 distinct CDR3 sequences; around 10% occur once, and the top ten carry roughly 13%. The sequenced material came from whole blood. This clonotype was sampled from an adult who was a healthcare worker with PCR-confirmed SARS-CoV-2 infection or an uninfected control (not recorded which).

CDR3 sequence (DNA): TGTGCCAGCAGCTTCGGGGTTATAGCCAAAAACATTCAGTACTTC. It translates to CASSFGVIAKNIQYF. J is TRBJ2-4 and V is TRBV7-2; TRBD2 is a possible D gene (5 bases). Per germline, CDR1 SGHTA and CDR2 FQGNSA. Trimming pared 3 bases from V and 0 bases from J, leaving 9 bases between. The CDR3 length is 15 residues.